The sequence of this T cell receptor beta chain was determined in a study of blood T cell repertoires in COVID-19. Authors' data handling: Reference gene primer amplification in the assay estimated nucleated cell counts. Sequenced by immunoSEQ multiplex PCR; TCRdb stores in-frame clones only, minus some. V, J and clone size reflect that table, while D and trimming were determined from the DNA. This sample has approximately 480,000 clones; roughly 89% occur once, and the top ten carry around 0.9%. This clone was seen just once. The origin of this receptor is a man younger than 30 with COVID-19, enrolled during active disease. The sequencing input was peripheral blood.

The CDR3 region has the DNA TGCGCCAGCAGCTTGGAAGATAGCTATCTGAGGGAGCAGTACTTC. Amino acids: CASSLEDSYLREQYF. This chain links TRBV5-1 with TRBJ2-7; D gene unclear. Germline CDR1 reads SGHRS; CDR2 reads YFSETQ. The CDR3 loop spans 15 amino acids. Between the trimmed V and J ends, which lost 0 bases and 7 bases, there was a span of 17 bases. The complete variable domain, with remaining parts taken from reference TRBV5-1 and TRBJ2-7, reads KAGVTQTPRYLIKTRGQQVTLSCSPISGHRSVSWYQQTPGQGLQFLFEYFSETQRNKGNFPGRFSGRQFSNSRSEMNVSTLELGDSALYLCASSLEDSYLREQYFGPGTRLTVT.